These 25 T cell receptor beta chains were all obtained from the same sample, sequenced in a study of cytomegalovirus exposure and HLA in healthy donors (TCRdb year 2017). The receptor library was made with the immunoSEQ multiplex PCR assay. A mixture of 60 forward primers for TCR Vbeta segments and 13 reverse primers for TCR Jbeta segments was used in the multiplex PCR. TCRdb took over this immuneACCESS table, retaining in-frame rearrangements with V and J assigned. Such tables are incomplete; in checked studies, under half of the missing clones stem from an unresolved V gene, and the remainder is unexplained. In this sample the table shows about 140,000 clones, approximately 80% of which occur a single time. In total, the top ten clones hold about 2.2% of the sample. Sequences were obtained from PBMCs. These receptors all stem from a middle-aged man in good health and CMV-seronegative.

The rearrangement links TRBV5-4 to TRBJ1-6; D perhaps matches TRBD1 (6 bases). The CDR3 spans 15 residues. The V gene lost 2 bases and the J gene lost 7 bases, with 13 bases spanning the gap. The germline V gene has CDR1 SGHNT and CDR2 YYREEE (reference sequence). As DNA, the CDR3 is TGTGCCAGCAGCTTTAAGGAACAGGGAAATTCACCCCTCCACTTT. Protein product: CASSFKEQGNSPLHF.

J is TRBJ2-7 and V is TRBV5-1; the D is unclear. The V end was cut by 0 bases, the J end by 0 bases, with 10 bases between. The germline gives CDR1 SGHRS, CDR2 YFSETQ. The CDR3 consists of 15 residues. The CDR3 reads CASSLDGWSSYEQYF. The CDR3 coding sequence is TGCGCCAGCAGCTTGGACGGGTGGAGCTCCTACGAGCAGTACTTC.

The genes are TRBV19 and TRBJ1-4; 7 bases match TRBD1. Trimming took 9 bases from V and 8 from J; bases not matched to a gene: 12. This CDR3 has 14 amino acids. CDR1 and CDR2 (germline): LNHDA, SQIVND (reference sequence). CDR3 coding DNA: TGTGCCAGCGCCGGGACAGTTCATAACGAAAAACTGTTTTTT. Protein: CASAGTVHNEKLFF. Variable domain in full (rest from reference TRBV19 and TRBJ1-4): DGGITQSPKYLFRKEGQNVTLSCEQNLNHDAMYWYRQDPGQGLRLIYYSQIVNDFQKGDIAEGYSVSREKKESFPLTVTSAQKNPTAFYLCASAGTVHNEKLFFGSGTQLSVL.

This chain links TRBV6-5 with TRBJ1-1; 7 nucleotides line up with TRBD1. This CDR3 contains 14 residues. Germline values: CDR1 MNHEY, CDR2 SVGAGI. Unmatched junction bases numbered 5, after V lost 6 bases and J lost 1 base. CDR3 in DNA: TGTGCCAGCAGGGTGGGGACAGCGAACACTGAAGCTTTCTTT. Translation: CASRVGTANTEAFF.

The genes are TRBV7-9 and TRBJ1-1, with D possibly TRBD1 on 6 matching bases. The CDR3 has 15 residues. The ends were cut back, 6 bases at V and 1 base at J, with 15 bases in the middle. The germline V gene encodes CDR1 SEHNR and CDR2 FQNEAQ (reference sequence). This CDR3 reads CASSLAGDPNTEAFF. CDR3 bases: TGTGCCAGCAGTCTAGCAGGGGACCCGAACACTGAAGCTTTCTTT.

This clone was seen only a few times. This rearrangement joins TRBV27 to TRBJ1-1, with 7 bases matching TRBD1. The CDR3 is made up of 17 amino acids. Germline values: CDR1 MNHEY, CDR2 SMNVEV (reference sequence). Trimming cost V 4 bases and J 8 bases; bases outside gene matches: 19. CDR3 DNA: TGTGCCAGCAGTTGGCGGACAGGACAACCAGGGCGAGGCGAAGCTTTCTTT. Protein: CASSWRTGQPGRGEAFF.

This rearrangement joins TRBV7-9 to TRBJ2-5, with TRBD2 as a possible D gene (7 bases). TRBJ2-7 explains the end of the DNA better; the J call may be wrong. Germline values: CDR1 SEHNR, CDR2 FQNEAQ (reference sequence). The CDR3 runs to 16 residues. CDR3 bases: TGTGCCAGCAGCTTAGGTTCGGGGGGCCTCACCTACGAGCAGTACTTC. Translating gives CASSLGSGGLTYEQYF.

The rearrangement links TRBV4-2 to TRBJ1-2, with D unclear. The V end lost 2 bases, the J end lost 5 bases, and 9 bases lay between the germline ends. The CDR3 length is 13 residues. The germline V gene encodes CDR1 LGHNA and CDR2 YNFKEQ. In nucleotides, the CDR3 is TGTGCCAGCAGCCAAAACAGACGATATGGCTACACCTTC. Its translation is CASSQNRRYGYTF.

On this clone itself: An end of the junction differs from the germline gene, which may be a read error. The V call is TRBV18, the J call TRBJ1-1; D is unclear. The CDR3 loop spans 12 amino acids. Looked up from germline, CDR1 is KGHSH and CDR2 is LQKENI. CDR3 loop: CASSPPGGSLLF. CDR3 coding DNA: TGTGCCAGCTCACCACCAGGCGGGTCTCTACTTTTT.

V is TRBV28 and J is TRBJ2-1; perhaps TRBD1 as D (6 bases). Germline V gene sequence: CDR1 MDHEN, CDR2 SYDVKM. V was pared by 7 bases and J by 10 bases, with 11 bases between. The CDR3 is made up of 11 amino acids. The CDR3 DNA sequence: TGTGCCAGCAACAGAGACAGGGAGCAGTTCTTC. Residues: CASNRDREQFF.

This clone showed up just once. The chain carries TRBV5-1 and TRBJ2-5; 7 nucleotides line up with TRBD1. Germline V lookup: CDR1 SGHRS, CDR2 YFSETQ. The CDR3 contains 16 residues. The J segment lost 5 bases and the V segment lost 4 bases, leaving 14 bases of the junction unmatched. CDR3 loop: CASSPRGGNTGETQYF. CDR3 nucleotides: TGCGCCAGCAGCCCCAGAGGGGGCAACACTGGGGAGACCCAGTACTTC.

The chain couples TRBV5-1 to TRBJ2-1, with 7 positions matching TRBD2. The CDR3 consists of 14 residues. Germline CDR1 is SGHRS and CDR2 is YFSETQ. Unmatched junction bases numbered 7, after V lost 3 bases and J lost 7 bases. The CDR3 bases are TGCGCCAGCAGCTGGGGGACTACGGGGAATGAGCAGTTCTTC. Translating gives CASSWGTTGNEQFF.

This chain links TRBV29-1 with TRBJ1-1; 9 bases line up with TRBD1. CDR3 length equals 14 residues. The germline V gene has CDR1 SQVTM and CDR2 ANQGSEA. V was pared by 1 base and J by 3 bases, with 3 bases of the junction left unmatched. CDR3 sequence reads: CSVEVQGAYTEAFF. In DNA, the CDR3 is TGCAGCGTTGAAGTACAGGGGGCGTACACTGAAGCTTTCTTT.

The genes are TRBV5-1 and TRBJ1-2; 7 bases agree with TRBD1. Losses at the gene ends were 3 bases for V and 2 bases for J; bases not matched to a gene: 4. The CDR3 spans 14 residues. CDR1 and CDR2 from the germline V gene are SGHRS and YFSETQ. The CDR3 reads CASSYRDRNYGYTF. In DNA, the CDR3 is TGCGCCAGCAGCTACCGGGACAGAAACTATGGCTACACCTTC.

This clone came up once. The gene calls are TRBV6-5 and TRBJ2-5; the D gene is possibly TRBD1 (6 bases). Germline V gives CDR1 MNHEY, CDR2 SVGAGI. V was pared by 2 bases and J by 7 bases, with 11 bases between. The CDR3 loop spans 13 amino acids. The CDR3 spells CASSYDRTSTQYF. CDR3 DNA: TGTGCCAGCAGTTACGACAGGACCTCGACCCAGTACTTC.

V is TRBV7-3 and J is TRBJ2-1; 7 bases are a match to TRBD2. V lost 5 bases to trimming and J lost 4 bases; unmatched junction nucleotides: 8. The CDR3 extends over 15 amino acids. Germline V gene sequence: CDR1 SGHTA, CDR2 FQGTGA. CDR3 bases: TGTGCCAGCAGCCCCGGGGGGACTACGTACAATGAGCAGTTCTTC. Its translation: CASSPGGTTYNEQFF.

V is TRBV18 and J is TRBJ1-1, with TRBD1 matching 12 bases. Germline V lookup: CDR1 KGHSH, CDR2 LQKENI. With 5 bases clipped from V and 4 bases from J, the junction kept 14 bases outside the gene matches. This CDR3 comprises 18 residues. DNA for the CDR3: TGTGCCAGCTCAGCGCGGATGGGACAGGGGGCGTTATCCACTGAAGCTTTCTTT. Its translation is CASSARMGQGALSTEAFF.

This chain uses TRBV10-3 with TRBJ1-2; 7 positions agree with TRBD1. CDR1 and CDR2 (germline): ENHRY, SYGVKD. There are 13 residues in the CDR3. With 2 bases clipped from V and 7 bases from J, the junction kept 4 bases outside the gene matches. CDR3 coding DNA: TGTGCCATCAGTGAGAGACAGGGAAGTGGCTACACCTTC. It encodes CAISERQGSGYTF.

J is TRBJ1-1 and V is TRBV19, with no clear D. The V gene's germline CDR1 is LNHDA and CDR2 SQIVND (reference sequence). Trimming cost V 1 base and J 1 base, with 16 bases left between them. CDR3 size: 17 residues. The CDR3 loop reads CASSIGGRRYRNTEAFF. In DNA, the CDR3 is TGTGCCAGTAGTATAGGTGGCAGAAGGTACAGGAACACTGAAGCTTTCTTT.

The rearrangement joins TRBV19 to TRBJ1-5; D uncertain. The CDR3 sequence is 13 residues long. The germline V and J ends were trimmed by 11 bases and 4 bases, with 15 bases remaining between them. CDR1 LNHDA and CDR2 SQIVND come from the germline V gene (reference sequence). The CDR3 here is CASTRPGNQPQHF. The CDR3 DNA follows: TGTGCCTCAACTCGTCCGGGGAATCAGCCCCAGCATTTT.

This sequence joins TRBV4-1 and TRBJ2-3, with D tentatively TRBD2 (5 bases). The CDR3 is made up of 17 amino acids. V lost 0 bases and J lost 1, with 14 bases in between. The V gene's germline CDR1 is MGHRA and CDR2 YSYEKL. CDR3 in DNA: TGCGCCAGCAGCCAAGATCCCCTCGGCGGGCGCACAGATACGCAGTATTTT. It yields the protein CASSQDPLGGRTDTQYF.

The chain uses TRBV5-1 and TRBJ1-2, with 7 bases matching TRBD1. With V trimmed by 6 bases and J by 2 bases, 10 bases remained unmatched. The CDR3 is 15 amino acids. The germline V gene has CDR1 SGHRS and CDR2 YFSETQ. CDR3 region: CASNRDSSQNYGYTF. DNA of the CDR3: TGCGCCAGCAACCGGGACAGTTCGCAAAACTATGGCTACACCTTC.

The genes are TRBV18 and TRBJ2-3; 7 nucleotides match TRBD1. Germline V gene data show CDR1 as KGHSH and CDR2 as LQKENI. The CDR3 is made up of 15 amino acids. V dropped 3 bases and J dropped 2; count of bases not matched to a gene: 5. The CDR3 DNA is TGTGCCAGCTCACCTCCGGGACAGCACACAGATACGCAGTATTTT. Amino acid sequence: CASSPPGQHTDTQYF.

The genes are TRBV27 and TRBJ2-5; 7 nucleotides align to TRBD1. Trimming took 2 bases from V and 4 from J; bases not matched to a gene: 1. The CDR3 length is 13 residues. Germline CDR1 MNHEY, CDR2 SMNVEV (reference sequence). The CDR3 nucleotides are TGTGCCAGCAGTTTAAACAGGGGAGAGACCCAGTACTTC. It specifies CASSLNRGETQYF.

The CDR3 nucleotides read TGTGCCAGCAGCTTAGGGGTACAGGGTGGTTACGAGCAGTACTTC. Translation gives CASSLGVQGGYEQYF. This rearrangement joins TRBV7-9 to TRBJ2-7, with D possibly matching TRBD1 (6 bases). The CDR3 loop spans 15 amino acids. Looked up from germline, CDR1 is SEHNR and CDR2 is FQNEAQ (reference sequence). V lost 1 base and J lost 4, with 14 bases in between.